Listed below are T cell receptor beta chains from one sample, sequenced in a study of T-cell reconstitution after alpha-beta-depleted transplantation in children. TCRdb used MiXCR to reprocess the PCR reads, holding one entry per CDR3 protein. The top ten hold more than 30% of the sample, which has approximately 44,000 distinct CDR3 sequences, under 6% seen once. Sequences were derived from PBMCs, mostly from graft donor cells, sampled 60 days after TCRalphabeta/CD19-depleted stem cell transplant. Receptors were obtained from a female patient aged 2 to 10 who had a stem cell transplant for aplastic anemia, so the T cells may come from the graft donor. CDR3s include the opening cysteine and the closing phenylalanine or tryptophan. Fields, in order: clone size, V gene, J gene, D gene, CDR3 DNA, CDR3 protein. The D gene is left open where the match is weak. Clone size appears in some rows only: once, few, many, or a class for an expanded clone.

>few|TRBV3-1|TRBJ2-3|.
TGTGCCAGCAGCCAAGATTTCGTTTTTGCTTGGCGGGTCGTCACAGATACGCAGTATTTT
CASSQDFVFAWRVVTDTQYF
>few|TRBV18|TRBJ2-5|.
TGTGCCAGCTCACCATTCATTGGGGCGGGGGAGACCCAGTACTTC
CASSPFIGAGETQYF
>many|TRBV5-1|TRBJ2-3|TRBD2
TGCGCCAGCAGGGGACTAGCGGGAGCAGATACGCAGTATTTT
CASRGLAGADTQYF
>medium-sized|TRBV12-3/TRBV12-4|TRBJ2-7|TRBD2
TGTGCCAGCAGTTTATCGCGGGAGCCCTACGAGCAGTACTTC
CASSLSREPYEQYF
>few|TRBV2|TRBJ2-7|.
TGTGCCAGCAGTGGGACCGGGAGTCGCGTCTACGAGCAGTACTTC
CASSGTGSRVYEQYF
>many|TRBV7-2|TRBJ2-5|.
TGTGCCAGCAGCTCCCAGCTGCAAGAGACCCAGTACTTC
CASSSQLQETQYF
>.|TRBV7-9|TRBJ1-4|.
TGTGCCAGCAAAAAAGAGGCTGGCACTATGGAAAAACTGTTTTTT
CASKKEAGTMEKLFF
>many|TRBV12-3/TRBV12-4|TRBJ2-7|.
TGTGCCAGCAGTTCGGATTTCTACGAGCAGTACTTC
CASSSDFYEQYF
>many|TRBV20-1|TRBJ1-4|.
TGCAGTGCGTCCAACAGGGAGAGCGATGAAAAACTGTTTTTT
CSASNRESDEKLFF
>many|TRBV29-1|TRBJ1-3|.
TGCAGCGCAACGGAGGGTGGGACTGGAAACACCATATATTTT
CSATEGGTGNTIYF
>many|TRBV5-1|TRBJ2-6|.
TGCGCCAGCAGGGGGACTGGGGCCAACGTCCTGACTTTC
CASRGTGANVLTF
>many|TRBV12-3/TRBV12-4|TRBJ1-1|.
TGTGCCAGCGGTCTGACGGGCCTTACGAACACTGAAGCTTTCTTT
CASGLTGLTNTEAFF
>few|TRBV2|TRBJ2-3|TRBD2
TGTGCCAGCAGTGGTGGACTAGCGGGGTCGGGTGGCACAGATACGCAGTATTTT
CASSGGLAGSGGTDTQYF
>few|TRBV11-1|TRBJ2-2|.
TGTGCCAGCAGCCCCAGGGACTCCGGGGAGCTGTTTTTT
CASSPRDSGELFF
>many|TRBV20-1|TRBJ2-5|TRBD2
TGCAGTGCACTGCAGGTTGGTAGCGGGGAGACCCAGTACTTC
CSALQVGSGETQYF
>.|TRBV7-9|TRBJ1-2|.
TGTGCCAGCAGCTCCCTGCAGGGGCGATTCTATGGCTACACCTTC
CASSSLQGRFYGYTF